This T cell receptor beta chain was recorded in a study of blood T cell repertoires in COVID-19. In germline, CDR1 is KGHDR, CDR2 SFDVKD. This CDR3 is built from 14 residues. The junction had 2 bases not matched to a gene; V was cut back by 2 bases and J by 2 bases. The data were produced by immunoSEQ multiplex PCR, yet TCRdb's version contains in-frame clones alone and is incomplete. The sample has 250,000 to 300,000 clones; 80% to 95% are singletons. The sequence was collected from a woman in her 30s who had recovered from COVID-19. The rearrangement joins TRBV24-1 to TRBJ2-7; TRBD1 matches at 7 bases. The specimen sequenced was PBMCs or T cells enriched from blood (not recorded which). The CDR3, as DNA: TGTGCCACCAGTGATTCAGGACAGGCCTACGAGCAGTACTTC. It translates to CATSDSGQAYEQYF.